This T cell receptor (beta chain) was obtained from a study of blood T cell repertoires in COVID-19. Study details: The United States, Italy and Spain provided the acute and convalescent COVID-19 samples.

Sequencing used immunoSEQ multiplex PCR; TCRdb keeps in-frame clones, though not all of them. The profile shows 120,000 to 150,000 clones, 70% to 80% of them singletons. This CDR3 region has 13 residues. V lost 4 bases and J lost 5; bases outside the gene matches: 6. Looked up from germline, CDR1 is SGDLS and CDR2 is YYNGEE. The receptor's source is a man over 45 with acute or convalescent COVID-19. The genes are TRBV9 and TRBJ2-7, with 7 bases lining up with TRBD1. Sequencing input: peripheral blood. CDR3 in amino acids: CASSPPQGNEQYF. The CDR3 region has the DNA TGTGCCAGCAGCCCCCCACAGGGGAACGAGCAGTACTTC.